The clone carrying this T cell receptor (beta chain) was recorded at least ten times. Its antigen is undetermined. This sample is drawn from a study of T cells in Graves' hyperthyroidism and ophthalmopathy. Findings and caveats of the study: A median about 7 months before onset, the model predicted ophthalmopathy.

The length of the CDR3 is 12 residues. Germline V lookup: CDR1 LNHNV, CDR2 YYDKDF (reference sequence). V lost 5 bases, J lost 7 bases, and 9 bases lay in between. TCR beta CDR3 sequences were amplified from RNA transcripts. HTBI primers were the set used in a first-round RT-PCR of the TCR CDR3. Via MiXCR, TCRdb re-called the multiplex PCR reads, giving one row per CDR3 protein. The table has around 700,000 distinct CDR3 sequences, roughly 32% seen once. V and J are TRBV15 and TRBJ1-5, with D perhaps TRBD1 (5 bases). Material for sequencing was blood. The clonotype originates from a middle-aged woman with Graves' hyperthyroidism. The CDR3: CATSESGQPQHF. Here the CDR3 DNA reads TGTGCCACCAGCGAGTCAGGGCAGCCCCAGCATTTT.